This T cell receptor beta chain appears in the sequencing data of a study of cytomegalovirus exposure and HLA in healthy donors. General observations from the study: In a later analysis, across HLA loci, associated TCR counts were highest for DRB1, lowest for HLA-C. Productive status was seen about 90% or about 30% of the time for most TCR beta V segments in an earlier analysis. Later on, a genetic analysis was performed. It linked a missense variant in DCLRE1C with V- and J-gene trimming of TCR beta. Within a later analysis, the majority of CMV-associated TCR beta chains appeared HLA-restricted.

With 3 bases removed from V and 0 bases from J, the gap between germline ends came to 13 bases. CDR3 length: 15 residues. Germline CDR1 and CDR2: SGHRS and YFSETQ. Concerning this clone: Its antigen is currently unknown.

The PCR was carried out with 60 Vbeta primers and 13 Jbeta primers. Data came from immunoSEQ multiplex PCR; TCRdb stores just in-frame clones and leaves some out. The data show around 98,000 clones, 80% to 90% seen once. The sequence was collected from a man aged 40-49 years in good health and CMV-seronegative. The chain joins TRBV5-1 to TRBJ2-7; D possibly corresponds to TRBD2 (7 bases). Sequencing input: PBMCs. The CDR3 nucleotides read TGCGCCAGCAGCTCGGAGGGGGGGAGCTCCTACGAGCAGTACTTC. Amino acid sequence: CASSSEGGSSYEQYF.